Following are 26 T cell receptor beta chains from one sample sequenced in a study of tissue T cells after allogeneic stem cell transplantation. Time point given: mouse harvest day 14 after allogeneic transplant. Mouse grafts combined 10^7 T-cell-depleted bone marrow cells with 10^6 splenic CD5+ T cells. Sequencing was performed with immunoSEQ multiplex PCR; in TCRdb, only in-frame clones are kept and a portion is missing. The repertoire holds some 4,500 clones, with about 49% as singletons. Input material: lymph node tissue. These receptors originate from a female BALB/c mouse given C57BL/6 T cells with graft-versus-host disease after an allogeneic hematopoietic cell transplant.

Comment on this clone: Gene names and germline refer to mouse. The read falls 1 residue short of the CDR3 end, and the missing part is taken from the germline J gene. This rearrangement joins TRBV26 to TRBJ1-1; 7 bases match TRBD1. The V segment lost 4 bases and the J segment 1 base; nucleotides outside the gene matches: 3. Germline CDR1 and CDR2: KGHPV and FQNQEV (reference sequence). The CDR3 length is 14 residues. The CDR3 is CASSRTGGNTEVFF. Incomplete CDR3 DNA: TGTGCCAGCAGTCGGACAGGAGGAAACACAGAAGTCTTC. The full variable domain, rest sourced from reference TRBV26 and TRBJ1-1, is NSKVIQTPRYLVKGQGQKAKMRCIPEKGHPVVFWYQQNKNNEFKFLINFQNQEVLQQIDMTEKRFSAECPSNSPCSLEIQSSEAGDSALYLCASSRTGGNTEVFFGKGTRLTVV.

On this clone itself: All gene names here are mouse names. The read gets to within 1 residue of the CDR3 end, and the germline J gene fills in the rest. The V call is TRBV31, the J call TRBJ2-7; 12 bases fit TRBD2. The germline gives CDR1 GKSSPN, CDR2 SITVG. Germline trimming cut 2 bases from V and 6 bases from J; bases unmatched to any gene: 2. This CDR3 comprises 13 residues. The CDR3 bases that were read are TGTGCCTGGAGTAGACTGGGGGGGCTTGAACAGTAC. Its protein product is CAWSRLGGLEQY. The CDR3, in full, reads CAWSRLGGLEQYF.

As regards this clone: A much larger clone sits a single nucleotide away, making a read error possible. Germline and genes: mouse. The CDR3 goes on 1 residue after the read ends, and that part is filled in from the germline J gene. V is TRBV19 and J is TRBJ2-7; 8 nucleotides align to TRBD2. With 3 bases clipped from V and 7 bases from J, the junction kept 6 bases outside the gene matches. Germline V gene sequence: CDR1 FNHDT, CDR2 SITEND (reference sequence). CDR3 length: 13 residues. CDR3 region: CASSRGGAGEQYF. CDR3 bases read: TGTGCCAGCAGTAGGGGGGGGGCGGGCGAACAGTAC.

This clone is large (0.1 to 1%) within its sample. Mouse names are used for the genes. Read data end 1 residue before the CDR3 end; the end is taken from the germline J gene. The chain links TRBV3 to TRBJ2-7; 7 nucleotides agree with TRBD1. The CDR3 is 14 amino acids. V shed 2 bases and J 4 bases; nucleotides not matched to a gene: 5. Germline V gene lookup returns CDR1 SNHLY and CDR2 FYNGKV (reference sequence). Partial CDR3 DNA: TGTGCCAGCAGCTTAACCCGGGACAGATATGAACAGTAC. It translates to CASSLTRDRYEQY. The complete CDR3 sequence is CASSLTRDRYEQYF.

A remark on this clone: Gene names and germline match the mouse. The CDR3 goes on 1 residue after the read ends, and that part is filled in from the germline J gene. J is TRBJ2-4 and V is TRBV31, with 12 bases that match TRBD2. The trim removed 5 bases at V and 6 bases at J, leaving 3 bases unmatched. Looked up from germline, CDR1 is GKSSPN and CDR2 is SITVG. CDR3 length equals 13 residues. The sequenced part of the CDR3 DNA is TGTGCCTGGGGACTGGGGGGGATGAACACCTTGTAC. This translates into CAWGLGGMNTLY. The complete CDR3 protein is CAWGLGGMNTLYF.

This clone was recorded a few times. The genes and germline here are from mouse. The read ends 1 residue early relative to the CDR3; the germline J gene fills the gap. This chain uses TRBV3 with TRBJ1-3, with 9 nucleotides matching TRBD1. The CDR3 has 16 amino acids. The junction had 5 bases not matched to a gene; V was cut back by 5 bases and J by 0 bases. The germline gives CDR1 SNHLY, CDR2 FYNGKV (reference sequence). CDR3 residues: CASSPGTGFSGNTLYF. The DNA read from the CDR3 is TGTGCCAGCAGCCCCGGGACAGGGTTTTCTGGAAATACGCTCTAT.

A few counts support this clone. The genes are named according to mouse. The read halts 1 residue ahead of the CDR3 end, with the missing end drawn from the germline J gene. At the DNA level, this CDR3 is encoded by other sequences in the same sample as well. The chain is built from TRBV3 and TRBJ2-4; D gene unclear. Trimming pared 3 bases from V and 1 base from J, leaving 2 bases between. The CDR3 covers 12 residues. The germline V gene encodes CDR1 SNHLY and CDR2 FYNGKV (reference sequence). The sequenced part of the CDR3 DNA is TGTGCCAGCAGCTTTGGTCAAAACACCTTGTAC. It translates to CASSFGQNTLY. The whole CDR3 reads CASSFGQNTLYF.

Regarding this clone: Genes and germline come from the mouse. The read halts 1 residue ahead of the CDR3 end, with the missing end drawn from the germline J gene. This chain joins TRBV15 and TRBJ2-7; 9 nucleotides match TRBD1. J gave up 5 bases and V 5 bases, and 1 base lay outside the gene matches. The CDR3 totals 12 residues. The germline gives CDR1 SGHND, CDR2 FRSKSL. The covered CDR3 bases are TGTGCCAGCAGTCGGACAGGGGATGAACAGTAC. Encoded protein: CASSRTGDEQY. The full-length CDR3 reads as CASSRTGDEQYF.

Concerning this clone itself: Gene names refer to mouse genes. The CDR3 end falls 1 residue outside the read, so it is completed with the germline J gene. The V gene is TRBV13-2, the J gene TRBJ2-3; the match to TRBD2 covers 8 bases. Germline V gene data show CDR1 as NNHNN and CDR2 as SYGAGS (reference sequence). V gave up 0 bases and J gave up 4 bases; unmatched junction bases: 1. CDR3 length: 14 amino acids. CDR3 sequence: CASGDVGGSETLYF. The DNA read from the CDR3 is TGTGCCAGCGGTGATGTGGGGGGGTCAGAAACGCTGTAT.

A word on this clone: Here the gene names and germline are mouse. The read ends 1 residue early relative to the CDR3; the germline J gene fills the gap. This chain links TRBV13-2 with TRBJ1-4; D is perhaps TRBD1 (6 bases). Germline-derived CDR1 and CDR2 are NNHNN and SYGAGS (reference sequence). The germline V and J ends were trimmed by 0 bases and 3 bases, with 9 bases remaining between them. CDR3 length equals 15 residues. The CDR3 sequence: CASGDARGTNERLFF. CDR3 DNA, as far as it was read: TGTGCCAGCGGTGATGCGAGGGGGACCAACGAAAGATTATTT.

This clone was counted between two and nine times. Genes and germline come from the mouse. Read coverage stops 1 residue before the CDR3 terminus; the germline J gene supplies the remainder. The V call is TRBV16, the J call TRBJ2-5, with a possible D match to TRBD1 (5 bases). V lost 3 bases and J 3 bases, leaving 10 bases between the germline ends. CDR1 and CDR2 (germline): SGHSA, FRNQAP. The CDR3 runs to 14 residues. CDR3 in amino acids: CASSLQGRQDTQYF. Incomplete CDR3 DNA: TGTGCAAGCAGCTTGCAGGGAAGGCAAGACACCCAGTAC.

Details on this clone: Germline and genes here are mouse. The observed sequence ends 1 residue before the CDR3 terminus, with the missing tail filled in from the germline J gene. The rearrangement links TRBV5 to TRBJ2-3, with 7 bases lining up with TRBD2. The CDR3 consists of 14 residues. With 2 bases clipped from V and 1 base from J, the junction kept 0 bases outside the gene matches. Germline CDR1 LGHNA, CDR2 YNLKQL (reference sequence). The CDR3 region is CASSQLGGAETLYF. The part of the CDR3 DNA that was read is TGTGCCAGCAGCCAACTGGGGGGTGCAGAAACGCTGTAT.

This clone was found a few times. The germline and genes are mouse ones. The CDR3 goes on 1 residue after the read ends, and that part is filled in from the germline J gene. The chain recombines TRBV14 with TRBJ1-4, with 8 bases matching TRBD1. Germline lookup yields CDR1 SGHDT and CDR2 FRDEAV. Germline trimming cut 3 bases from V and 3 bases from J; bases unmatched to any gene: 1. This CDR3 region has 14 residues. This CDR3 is CASSWTGPNERLFF. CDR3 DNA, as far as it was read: TGTGCCAGCAGTTGGACAGGGCCCAACGAAAGATTATTT.

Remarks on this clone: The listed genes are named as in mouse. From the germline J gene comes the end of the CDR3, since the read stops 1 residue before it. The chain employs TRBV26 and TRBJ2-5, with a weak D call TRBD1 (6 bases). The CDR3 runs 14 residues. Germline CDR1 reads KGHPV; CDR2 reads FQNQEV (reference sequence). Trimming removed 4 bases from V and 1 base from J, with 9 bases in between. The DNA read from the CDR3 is TGTGCCAGCAGTCCCGGGACATACCAAGACACCCAGTAC. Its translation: CASSPGTYQDTQY. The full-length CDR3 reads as CASSPGTYQDTQYF.

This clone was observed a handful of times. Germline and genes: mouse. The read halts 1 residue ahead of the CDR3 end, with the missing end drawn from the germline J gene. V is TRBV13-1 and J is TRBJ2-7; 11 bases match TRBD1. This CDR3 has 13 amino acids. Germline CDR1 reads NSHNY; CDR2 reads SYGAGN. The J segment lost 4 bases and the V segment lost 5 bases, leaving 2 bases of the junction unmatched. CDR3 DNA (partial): TGTGCCAGCAGCCGGGACAGGGGGTATGAACAGTAC. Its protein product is CASSRDRGYEQY. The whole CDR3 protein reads CASSRDRGYEQYF.

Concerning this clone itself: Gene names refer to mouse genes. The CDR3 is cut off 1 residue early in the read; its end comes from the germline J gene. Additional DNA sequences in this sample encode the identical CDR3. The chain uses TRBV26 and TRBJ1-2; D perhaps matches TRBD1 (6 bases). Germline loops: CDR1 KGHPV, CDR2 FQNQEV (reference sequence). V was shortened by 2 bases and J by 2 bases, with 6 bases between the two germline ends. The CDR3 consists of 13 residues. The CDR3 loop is CASSLQGNSDYTF. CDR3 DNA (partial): TGTGCCAGCAGTCTGCAGGGGAACTCCGACTACACC. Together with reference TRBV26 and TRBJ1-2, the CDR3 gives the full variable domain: NSKVIQTPRYLVKGQGQKAKMRCIPEKGHPVVFWYQQNKNNEFKFLINFQNQEVLQQIDMTEKRFSAECPSNSPCSLEIQSSEAGDSALYLCASSLQGNSDYTFGSGTRLLVI.

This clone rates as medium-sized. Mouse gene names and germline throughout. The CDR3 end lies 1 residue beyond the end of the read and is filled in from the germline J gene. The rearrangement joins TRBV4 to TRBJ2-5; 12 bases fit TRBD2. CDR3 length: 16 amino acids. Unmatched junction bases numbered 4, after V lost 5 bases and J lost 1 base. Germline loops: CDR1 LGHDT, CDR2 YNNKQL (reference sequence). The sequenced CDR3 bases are TGTGCCAGCAGCCGGGACTGGGGGGATGACCAAGACACCCAGTAC. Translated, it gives CASSRDWGDDQDTQY. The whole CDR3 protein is CASSRDWGDDQDTQYF.

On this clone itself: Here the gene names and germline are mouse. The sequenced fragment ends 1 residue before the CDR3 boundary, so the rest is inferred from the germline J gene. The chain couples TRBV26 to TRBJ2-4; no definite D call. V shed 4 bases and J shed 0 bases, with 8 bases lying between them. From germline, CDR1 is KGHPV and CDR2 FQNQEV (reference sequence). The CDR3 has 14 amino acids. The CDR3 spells CASSREGSQNTLYF. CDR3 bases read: TGTGCCAGCAGTCGGGAGGGTAGTCAAAACACCTTGTAC.

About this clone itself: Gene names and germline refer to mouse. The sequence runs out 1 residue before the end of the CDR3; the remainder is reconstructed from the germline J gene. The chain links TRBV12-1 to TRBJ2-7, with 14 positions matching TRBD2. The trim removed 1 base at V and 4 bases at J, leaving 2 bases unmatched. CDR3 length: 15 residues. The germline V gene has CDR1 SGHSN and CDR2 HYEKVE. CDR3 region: CASSLGTGGAYEQYF. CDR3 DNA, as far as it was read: TGTGCCAGCTCTCTGGGGACTGGGGGGGCATATGAACAGTAC.

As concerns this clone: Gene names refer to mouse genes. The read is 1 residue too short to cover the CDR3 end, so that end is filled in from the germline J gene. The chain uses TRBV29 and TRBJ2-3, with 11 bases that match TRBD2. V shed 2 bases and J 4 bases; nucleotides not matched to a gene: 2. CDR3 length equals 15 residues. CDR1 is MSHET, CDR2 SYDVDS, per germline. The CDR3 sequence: CASSLNWGGSETLYF. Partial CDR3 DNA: TGTGCTAGCAGTTTAAACTGGGGGGGCTCAGAAACGCTGTAT. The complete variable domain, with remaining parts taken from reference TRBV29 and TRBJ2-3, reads DMKVTQMPRYLIKRMGENVLLECGQDMSHETMYWYRQDPGLGLQLIYISYDVDSNSEGDIPKGYRVSRKKREHFSLILDSAKTNQTSVYFCASSLNWGGSETLYFGSGTRLTVL.

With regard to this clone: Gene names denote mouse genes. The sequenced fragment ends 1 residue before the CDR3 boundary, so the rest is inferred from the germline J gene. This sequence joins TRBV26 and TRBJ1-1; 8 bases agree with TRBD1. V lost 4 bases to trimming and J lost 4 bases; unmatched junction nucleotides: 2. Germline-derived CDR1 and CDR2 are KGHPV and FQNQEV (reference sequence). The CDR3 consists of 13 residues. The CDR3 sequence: CASSPRGRTEVFF. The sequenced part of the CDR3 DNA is TGTGCCAGCAGTCCCAGGGGGCGCACAGAAGTCTTC.

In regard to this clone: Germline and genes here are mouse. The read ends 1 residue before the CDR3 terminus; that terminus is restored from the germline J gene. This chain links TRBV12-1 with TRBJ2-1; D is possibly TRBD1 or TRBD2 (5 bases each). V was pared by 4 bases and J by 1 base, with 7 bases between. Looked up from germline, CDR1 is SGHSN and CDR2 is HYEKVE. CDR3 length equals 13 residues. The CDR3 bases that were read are TGTGCCAGCTCCCGGGACAACTATGCTGAGCAGTTC. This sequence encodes CASSRDNYAEQF. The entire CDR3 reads CASSRDNYAEQFF.

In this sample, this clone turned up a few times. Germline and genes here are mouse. Partial CDR3 DNA: TGTGCCAGCTCTCTACAGAATAGTGCAGAAACGCTGTAT. This translates into CASSLQNSAETLY. The full CDR3 is CASSLQNSAETLYF. The chain uses TRBV12-1 and TRBJ2-3; D is undetermined. The read ends 1 residue early relative to the CDR3; the germline J gene fills the gap. Germline loops: CDR1 SGHSN, CDR2 HYEKVE. The ends were cut back, 1 base at V and 0 bases at J, with 7 bases in the middle. CDR3 length equals 14 residues.

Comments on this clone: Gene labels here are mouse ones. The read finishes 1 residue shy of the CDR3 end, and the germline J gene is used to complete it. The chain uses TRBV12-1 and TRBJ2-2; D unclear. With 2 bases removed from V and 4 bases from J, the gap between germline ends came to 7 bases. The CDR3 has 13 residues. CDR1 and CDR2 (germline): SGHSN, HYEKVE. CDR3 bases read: TGTGCCAGCTCTCGGATGGGCACCGGGCAGCTCTAC. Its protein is CASSRMGTGQLY. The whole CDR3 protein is CASSRMGTGQLYF.

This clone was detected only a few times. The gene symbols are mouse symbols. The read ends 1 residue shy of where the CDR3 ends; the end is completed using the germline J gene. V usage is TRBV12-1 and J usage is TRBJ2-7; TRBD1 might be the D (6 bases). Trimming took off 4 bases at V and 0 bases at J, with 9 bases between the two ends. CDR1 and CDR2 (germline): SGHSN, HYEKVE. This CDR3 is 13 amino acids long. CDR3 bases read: TGTGCCAGCTCGCGGGACATCTCCTATGAACAGTAC. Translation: CASSRDISYEQY. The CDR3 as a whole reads CASSRDISYEQYF. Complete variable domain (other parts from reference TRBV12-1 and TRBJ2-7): DSGVVQSPRHIIKEKGGRSVLTCIPISGHSNVVWYQQTLGKELKFLIQHYEKVERDKGFLPSRFSVQQFDDYHSEMNMSALELEDSAMYFCASSRDISYEQYFGPGTRLTVL.

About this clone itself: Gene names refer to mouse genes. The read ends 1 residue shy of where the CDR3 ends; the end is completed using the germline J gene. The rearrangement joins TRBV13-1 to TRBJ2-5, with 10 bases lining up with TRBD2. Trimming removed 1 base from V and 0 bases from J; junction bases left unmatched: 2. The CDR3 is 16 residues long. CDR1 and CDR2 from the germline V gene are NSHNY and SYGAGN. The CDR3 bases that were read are TGTGCCAGCAGTGATAGACTGGGGGGTAACCAAGACACCCAGTAC. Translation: CASSDRLGGNQDTQY. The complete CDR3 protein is CASSDRLGGNQDTQYF.